The following is a TCR beta chain sequence with its context. The data originate from a study of blood T cell repertoires in COVID-19. Study details: The study drew acute and convalescent COVID-19 samples from the United States, Italy and Spain.

Repertoires were generated with immunoSEQ multiplex PCR, while TCRdb's copy carries only in-frame clones and drops some. The sample holds around 160,000 clones, about 81% seen once. The CDR3 covers 13 residues. V lost 5 bases, J lost 4 bases, and 11 bases lay in between. Germline loops: CDR1 WNHNN, CDR2 SYGVQD (reference sequence). This chain uses TRBV10-1 with TRBJ1-1, with TRBD1 as a possible D gene (6 bases). This sequence originates from a human donor in a cohort sampled during active COVID-19. Sample: peripheral blood. The DNA of the CDR3 is TGCGCCAGCAGTTCCAAACAGGGCACTGAAGCTTTCTTT. Residues: CASSSKQGTEAFF.